This passage covers 19 T cell receptor beta chains from one sample sequenced in a study of blood T cell repertoires in COVID-19. Sequencing used immunoSEQ multiplex PCR; TCRdb keeps in-frame clones, though not all of them. The sample includes approximately 400,000 clones, 88% of them seen just once. Material for sequencing was peripheral blood. All receptors derive from a woman aged 45-59 years with COVID-19, enrolled during active disease.

About this clone itself: Other DNA sequences from this sample encode an identical CDR3 as well. The chain recombines TRBV12-3 or TRBV12-4 with TRBJ1-1; D unclear. This CDR3 comprises 11 residues. Trimming stripped 5 bases from V and 4 bases from J, with 5 bases between. CDR3: CASSESTEAFF. CDR3 coding DNA: TGTGCCAGCAGTGAGAGCACTGAAGCTTTCTTT.

The genes are TRBV10-3 and TRBJ1-6, with 8 bases identical to TRBD1. This CDR3 has 15 amino acids. The germline V gene has CDR1 ENHRY and CDR2 SYGVKD. The ends lost 11 bases at V and 6 bases at J; junction bases unmatched: 12. Here the CDR3 DNA reads TGTGCCTCTAGGACAGGGCCTGGGGGTAATTCACCCCTCCACTTT. It is translated as CASRTGPGGNSPLHF.

The chain couples TRBV20-1 to TRBJ2-3; D unclear. Germline V gives CDR1 DFQATT, CDR2 SNEGSKA (reference sequence). With 3 bases removed from V and 2 bases from J, the gap between germline ends came to 9 bases. CDR3 size: 13 residues. The DNA for the CDR3 is TGCAGTGCTAGTGGGCAGGACACAGATACGCAGTATTTT. Translated, it gives CSASGQDTDTQYF.

V gene TRBV11-2 combines with J gene TRBJ1-2, with D hard to call. Germline-derived CDR1 and CDR2 are SGHAT and FQNNGV. V was shortened by 5 bases and J by 3 bases, with 10 bases between the two germline ends. The CDR3 is 13 amino acids. The CDR3 spells CASSDYKYYGYTF. CDR3 coding DNA: TGTGCCAGCAGCGACTACAAGTACTATGGCTACACCTTC.

This clone has a single count. A read error may be the cause here, since a much bigger clone is one base away. This CDR3 is also generated by other DNA sequences in the sample. This chain joins TRBV18 and TRBJ1-2, with 7 bases aligning to TRBD1. Trimming at V came to 3 bases and at J to 1 base, leaving 2 bases not matched to a gene. The CDR3 sequence is 14 residues long. Per the germline V gene, CDR1 is KGHSH and CDR2 is LQKENI. This chain's CDR3 is CASSPDRDNYGYTF. The DNA for the CDR3 is TGTGCCAGCTCACCCGACAGGGATAACTATGGCTACACCTTC.

CDR3 region: CASSQDRGRAKYF. For the CDR3, the DNA is TGCGCCAGCAGCCAAGATAGGGGCAGGGCTAAGTACTTC. This chain connects TRBV4-1 to TRBJ2-5, with a possible D match to TRBD1 (5 bases). The CDR3 contains 13 residues. Germline CDR1 is MGHRA and CDR2 is YSYEKL. V lost 0 bases, J lost 12 bases, and 14 bases lay in between.

This chain connects TRBV9 to TRBJ2-1, with D tentatively TRBD1 (5 bases). The CDR3 consists of 15 residues. Germline CDR1 and CDR2: SGDLS and YYNGEE. V was shortened by 2 bases and J by 9 bases, with 18 bases between the two germline ends. The CDR3 spells CASSVGAGLRGEQFF. DNA for the CDR3: TGTGCCAGCAGCGTTGGGGCAGGGCTTCGAGGTGAGCAGTTCTTC.

The chain has TRBV5-6 and TRBJ1-2, with 9 positions matching TRBD1. Germline V CDR1 and CDR2: SGHDT, YYEEEE. J lost 4 bases, V lost 5 bases, and 15 bases had no gene match. This CDR3 contains 17 residues. The DNA of the CDR3 is TGTGCCAGCAGTTCACTAATTTGGACAGGGGTCCTCTATGGCTACACCTTC. This encodes CASSSLIWTGVLYGYTF.

This clone appeared a single time. V is TRBV6-1 and J is TRBJ1-1; the D is unclear. The CDR3 length is 13 residues. Germline loops: CDR1 MNHNS, CDR2 SASEGT. Trimming shortened V by 1 base and J by 3 bases, and 6 bases separated the two germline ends. The CDR3 region has the DNA TGTGCCAGCAGTGAAGAATCATACACTGAAGCTTTCTTT. This codes for CASSEESYTEAFF.

V is TRBV2 and J is TRBJ2-2; weak D call: TRBD2 (6 bases). Germline lookup yields CDR1 SNHLY and CDR2 FYNNEI. The CDR3 covers 15 residues. Trimming removed 6 bases from V and 3 bases from J, with 14 bases in between. CDR3 amino acids: CASRVLASDTGELFF. Here the CDR3 DNA reads TGTGCCAGCAGGGTTCTGGCTAGCGACACCGGGGAGCTGTTTTTT.

The V call is TRBV3-1 (or the pseudogene TRBV3-2), the J call TRBJ2-3, with TRBD2 matching over 8 bases. The J segment lost 7 bases and the V segment lost 3 bases, leaving 9 bases of the junction unmatched. Germline V gene data show CDR1 as LGHDT and CDR2 as YNNKEL (reference sequence). This CDR3 spans 15 amino acids. The CDR3 coding sequence is TGTGCCAGCAGCCACGGGGCGGGGGGCACCAATACGCAGTATTTT. Its translation: CASSHGAGGTNTQYF.

The gene calls are TRBV2 and TRBJ1-2, with TRBD1 identical over 7 bases. Germline CDR1 SNHLY, CDR2 FYNNEI. V lost 4 bases to trimming and J lost 8 bases; unmatched junction nucleotides: 4. The CDR3 loop spans 12 amino acids. This CDR3 is CASSVGGGGYTF. The CDR3 DNA sequence: TGTGCCAGCAGTGTAGGGGGCGGAGGCTACACCTTC.

The CDR3, as DNA: TGCAGCGTTGTGCACACCGGAGGGTACAACGATGGCTACACCTTC. It codes for CSVVHTGGYNDGYTF. The chain has TRBV29-1 and TRBJ1-2; D gene uncertain. The V and J ends lost 4 bases and 6 bases respectively, with 21 bases between them. From germline, CDR1 is SQVTM and CDR2 ANQGSEA. The CDR3 covers 15 residues. Drawing the rest from reference TRBV29-1 and TRBJ1-2, the complete variable domain is SAVISQKPSRDICQRGTSLTIQCQVDSQVTMMFWYRQQPGQSLTLIATANQGSEATYESGFVIDKFPISRPNLTFSTLTVSNMSPEDSSIYLCSVVHTGGYNDGYTFGSGTRLTVV.

The CDR3: CASTQTGGTSYGYTF. The DNA for the CDR3 is TGTGCCAGCACCCAAACAGGGGGAACTAGCTATGGCTACACCTTC. The chain joins TRBV27 to TRBJ1-2; 8 bases fit TRBD1. Germline CDR1 reads MNHEY; CDR2 reads SMNVEV (reference sequence). The CDR3 extends over 15 amino acids. V shed 7 bases, J shed 4 bases, and the junction held 11 bases outside the gene matches.

A word on this clone: A read error may account for a junction end that differs from germline. This rearrangement joins TRBV7-9 to TRBJ1-1; 12 positions agree with TRBD1. The CDR3 loop spans 15 amino acids. The germline V gene encodes CDR1 SEHNR and CDR2 FQNEAQ (reference sequence). Written as DNA, the CDR3 is TGTACCAGCAGCGCCTGGGACAGGGGGCTCACTGAAGCTTTCTTT. Protein sequence: CTSSAWDRGLTEAFF.

The chain couples TRBV6-5 to TRBJ2-5; D remains unclear. CDR3 size: 15 residues. Germline V gene sequence: CDR1 MNHEY, CDR2 SVGAGI. V was shortened by 6 bases and J by 5 bases, with 19 bases between the two germline ends. CDR3 residues: CASSYSDLPYETQYF. CDR3 nucleotides: TGTGCCAGCAGCTATAGTGACTTGCCGTATGAGACCCAGTACTTC.

The rearrangement uses TRBV7-2 and TRBJ1-4; the D gene is possibly TRBD1 (6 bases). The germline CDR1 and CDR2 sequences are SGHTA and FQGNSA. This CDR3 comprises 16 residues. Trimming left V 5 bases short and J 4 bases short, with 17 bases between. CDR3 DNA sequence: TGTGCCAGCAGCGTCGACTCGGGGGGCCTTAATGAAAAACTGTTTTTT. Protein sequence: CASSVDSGGLNEKLFF.

This chain joins TRBV7-9 and TRBJ1-2; possible D gene TRBD1, 5 bases. The CDR3 spans 15 residues. Germline V lookup: CDR1 SEHNR, CDR2 FQNEAQ (reference sequence). The V gene lost 4 bases and the J gene lost 1 base, with 13 bases spanning the gap. The CDR3 is CASSSPDIDNYGYTF. Here the CDR3 DNA reads TGTGCCAGCAGCTCCCCGGACATCGATAACTATGGCTACACCTTC.

The chain combines TRBV5-6 with TRBJ2-3; 9 nucleotides line up with TRBD2. The CDR3 spans 17 residues. Per the germline V gene, CDR1 is SGHDT and CDR2 is YYEEEE. The V segment lost 1 base and the J segment 6 bases; nucleotides outside the gene matches: 12. Here the CDR3 reads CASSLRPSGARWDTQYF. CDR3 nucleotides: TGTGCCAGCAGCTTGCGTCCTAGCGGGGCGAGGTGGGATACGCAGTATTTT.